The sequence of this T cell receptor beta chain was determined in a study of T cell responses to AZD1222 COVID-19 vaccine. Study-level findings and limits: Unmutated variant regions are reportedly targeted by nearly half of spike-specific TCRs. Only a handful of people who got AZD1222 tested seropositive at baseline. CD4 TCRs associated with vaccination spanned spike, dominating at 160-218 and 743-854.

Profiled with immunoSEQ multiplex PCR; TCRdb holds only in-frame clones, not every one. The data show around 110,000 clones, with approximately 92% seen just once and roughly 8.9% held by the top ten. This clone appeared a single time. What it binds is not known. The V end was cut by 2 bases, the J end by 5 bases, with 19 bases between. The CDR3 loop spans 17 amino acids. In germline, CDR1 is LNHDA, CDR2 SQIVND (reference sequence). The gene calls are TRBV19 and TRBJ2-1, with D perhaps TRBD1 or TRBD2 (7 bases each). The TCR sequence derives from an adult who received the AZD1222 COVID-19 vaccine. Sequences were derived from peripheral blood, sampled 28 days after the second AZD1222 dose. The CDR3 loop is CASSITTGTAGNNEQFF. The CDR3 coding sequence is TGTGCCAGTAGTATAACTACCGGGACAGCGGGAAACAATGAGCAGTTCTTC.